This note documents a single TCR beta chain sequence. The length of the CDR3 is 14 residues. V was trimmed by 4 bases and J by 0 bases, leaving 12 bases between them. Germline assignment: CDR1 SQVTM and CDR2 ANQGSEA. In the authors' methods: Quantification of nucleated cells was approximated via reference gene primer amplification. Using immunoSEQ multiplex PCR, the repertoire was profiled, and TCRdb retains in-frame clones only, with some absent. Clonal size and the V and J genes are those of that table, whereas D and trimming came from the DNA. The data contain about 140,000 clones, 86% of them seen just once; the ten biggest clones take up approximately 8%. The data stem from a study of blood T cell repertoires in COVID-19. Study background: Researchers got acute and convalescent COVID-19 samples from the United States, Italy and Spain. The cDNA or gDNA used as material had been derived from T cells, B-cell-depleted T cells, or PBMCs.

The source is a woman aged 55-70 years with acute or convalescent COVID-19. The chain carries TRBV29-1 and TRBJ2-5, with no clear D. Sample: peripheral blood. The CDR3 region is CSVVFPQNQETQYF. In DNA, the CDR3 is TGCAGCGTTGTTTTTCCCCAAAACCAAGAGACCCAGTACTTC.